Below are 16 T cell receptor beta chains sequenced from a single sample in a study of shared clonotypes between healthy human individuals. Sequenced by immunoSEQ multiplex PCR; TCRdb stores in-frame clones only, minus some. This sample has millions of clones, with 85% to 95% found just once. The material sequenced was naive CD4+ T cells from PBMCs. Subset meaning: CD45RA+ positively selected. The origin of the receptors is a man between 18 and 35 years old in good health. Some clones in this sample may be carry-over from other donors' samples.

The genes are TRBV19 and TRBJ1-1; D unclear. Germline assignment: CDR1 LNHDA and CDR2 SQIVND (reference sequence). The V end lost 5 bases, the J end lost 0 bases, and 10 bases lay between the germline ends. The length of the CDR3 is 14 residues. Written as DNA, the CDR3 is TGTGCCAGTAGTTGGCGGCCCTTGAACACTGAAGCTTTCTTT. It codes for CASSWRPLNTEAFF.

The chain links TRBV6-6 to TRBJ1-2, with 7 bases matching TRBD1. The length of the CDR3 is 15 residues. V gave up 6 bases and J gave up 0 bases; unmatched junction bases: 7. The germline CDR1 and CDR2 sequences are MNHNY and SVGAGI (reference sequence). CDR3 residues: CASRPQGLANYGYTF. For the CDR3, the DNA is TGTGCCAGCAGGCCACAGGGGTTGGCTAACTATGGCTACACCTTC.

The CDR3 coding sequence is TGCGCCAGCAGTGATCGGGGCGGGAAGGGCCCCTCGAACGCAAGCGAGTACTTC. It encodes CASSDRGGKGPSNASEYF. V gene TRBV10-1 combines with J gene TRBJ2-7; D is perhaps TRBD2 (6 bases). The ends were cut back, 3 bases at V and 11 bases at J, with 32 bases in the middle. The CDR3 length is 18 residues. Looked up from germline, CDR1 is WNHNN and CDR2 is SYGVQD (reference sequence).

V gene TRBV7-3 combines with J gene TRBJ2-2; TRBD2 is a possible D gene (6 bases). The CDR3 has 16 residues. V gave up 1 base and J gave up 5 bases, with 14 bases separating them. CDR1 is SGHTA and CDR2 is FQGTGA in the germline V gene. The CDR3 DNA reads TGTGCCAGCAGCTTAAATGCCGGGAGCGGGACCGGGGAGCTGTTTTTT. Translating it yields CASSLNAGSGTGELFF.

To note about this clone: One end of the junction fails to match germline, which may point to a read error. The chain has TRBV29-1 and TRBJ2-3; TRBD2 aligns across 8 bases. This CDR3 has 13 residues. Germline CDR1 SQVTM, CDR2 ANQGSEA. The CDR3 sequence: CGVRGLATDTQYF. CDR3 DNA sequence: TGCGGCGTACGAGGACTAGCAACAGATACGCAGTATTTT.

The rearrangement uses TRBV11-2 and TRBJ2-3; 13 positions agree with TRBD2. This CDR3 comprises 17 residues. The V and J ends lost 5 bases and 1 base, in that order; junction bases with no gene match: 6. The germline CDR1 and CDR2 sequences are SGHAT and FQNNGV. CDR3 in amino acids: CASSPWTSGSGTDTQYF. The CDR3 DNA is TGTGCCAGCAGCCCTTGGACTAGCGGGAGTGGCACAGATACGCAGTATTTT.

V usage is TRBV28 and J usage is TRBJ2-7; TRBD1 is a possible D gene (6 bases). V was pared by 9 bases and J by 7 bases, with 19 bases between. Germline V lookup: CDR1 MDHEN, CDR2 SYDVKM. CDR3 length: 13 residues. The CDR3 DNA sequence: TGTGCCAGTCTACAGGGACCTATGGGGGAGCAGTACTTC. This gives the protein CASLQGPMGEQYF.

CDR3 sequence (DNA): TGTGCCAGCAGCTTAGGGGCCCTAGCGGGAGGACTCTCCTACAATGAGCAGTTCTTC. Its translation: CASSLGALAGGLSYNEQFF. The chain employs TRBV7-6 and TRBJ2-1; 11 positions match TRBD2. Trimming removed 1 base from V and 0 bases from J; junction bases left unmatched: 8. This CDR3 is 19 amino acids long. Germline CDR1 is SGHVS and CDR2 is FNYEAQ.

The V gene is TRBV18, the J gene TRBJ1-2; 7 nucleotides align to TRBD1. The CDR3 is 12 amino acids. J was trimmed by 11 bases and V by 3 bases; bases with no gene match: 6. Germline loops: CDR1 KGHSH, CDR2 LQKENI. The CDR3 region has the DNA TGTGCCAGCTCACCCCGGGACAGAGGTTACACCTTC. Translation: CASSPRDRGYTF.

This sequence joins TRBV27 and TRBJ2-3; maybe TRBD2 (6 bases). With 1 base removed from V and 0 bases from J, the gap between germline ends came to 20 bases. CDR3 length equals 19 residues. Germline V gene data show CDR1 as MNHEY and CDR2 as SMNVEV (reference sequence). The CDR3 reads CASSLLLAGPRSSTDTQYF. CDR3 coding DNA: TGTGCCAGCAGTTTATTACTTGCGGGACCTCGATCTAGCACAGATACGCAGTATTTT.

This chain connects TRBV28 to TRBJ1-2; TRBD1 matches 9 bases. This CDR3 is 15 amino acids long. Trimming at V came to 7 bases and at J to 3 bases, leaving 9 bases not matched to a gene. CDR1 is MDHEN, CDR2 SYDVKM, per germline. Here the CDR3 DNA reads TGTGCCAGCATCCCCCGCGGACAGGGGTACTATGGCTACACCTTC. It encodes CASIPRGQGYYGYTF.

The V and J genes are TRBV7-9 and TRBJ2-5; the D gene is possibly TRBD2 (6 bases). V was cut by 0 bases and J by 3 bases, with 11 bases left in between. CDR3 length equals 15 residues. Germline values: CDR1 SEHNR, CDR2 FQNEAQ (reference sequence). CDR3 protein: CASSLAGSWEETQYF. The CDR3 DNA reads as TGTGCCAGCAGCTTAGCCGGGAGTTGGGAAGAGACCCAGTACTTC.

The chain carries TRBV7-2 and TRBJ1-6; 11 bases match TRBD1. With 6 bases clipped from V and 14 bases from J, the junction kept 9 bases outside the gene matches. Germline V gene sequence: CDR1 SGHTA, CDR2 FQGNSA. The CDR3 runs to 14 residues. The chain's CDR3 is CASRTGTGGRTLHF. The CDR3 bases are TGTGCCAGCAGGACCGGGACAGGGGGTAGGACCCTCCACTTT.

The chain is built from TRBV11-2 and TRBJ2-7; 10 bases map to TRBD1. The V gene's germline CDR1 is SGHAT and CDR2 FQNNGV. This CDR3 has 15 amino acids. V was clipped by 3 bases and J by 6 bases; unmatched bases: 8. The CDR3 sequence: CASSFPTGGRGEQYF. CDR3 sequence (DNA): TGTGCCAGCAGCTTCCCGACAGGGGGCCGGGGCGAGCAGTACTTC.

The chain joins TRBV5-4 to TRBJ1-6, with D unresolved. Germline CDR1 reads SGHNT; CDR2 reads YYREEE (reference sequence). The CDR3 covers 15 residues. V lost 0 bases and J 7 bases, leaving 11 bases between the germline ends. CDR3 sequence reads: CASSLALGDNSPLHF. The CDR3 nucleotides read TGTGCCAGCAGCTTGGCCCTGGGTGACAATTCACCCCTCCACTTT.

The CDR3 bases are TGCAGCGGCGGTGGGGTGAATTATGGCTACACCTTC. This translates into CSGGGVNYGYTF. The chain carries TRBV29-1 and TRBJ1-2; no reliable D call. Germline values: CDR1 SQVTM, CDR2 ANQGSEA. CDR3 length: 12 amino acids. With 7 bases removed from V and 5 bases from J, the gap between germline ends came to 14 bases.